This T cell receptor beta chain was identified in a study of post-analysis software for immune sequencing data. The wider study: Relapsing-remitting, secondary progressive and progressive-relapsing forms of multiple sclerosis all featured among disease courses. Regarding the study as a whole: Among multiple sclerosis patients, normalized Chao1 diversity was significantly below that of controls. By F measure, samples from a shared preparation batch strongly co-clustered.

Researchers reported that TCR beta cDNA libraries carried unique molecular identifiers. Yield was 500,000 or so cDNA molecules from roughly 0.93 to 9.6 million T cells. TCRdb passed the PCR reads through MiXCR, listing each CDR3 protein once. This table holds about 820,000 distinct CDR3 sequences, under 70% found once. A single count supports this clonotype. Its antigen is not identified. The receptor was derived from a girl under 18 with multiple sclerosis. The sample was blood.

The CDR3 bases are TGCGCCACTACGTCGGGACAATTTTACACAGATACGCAGTATTTT. Protein product: CATTSGQFYTDTQYF. This chain links TRBV5-1 with TRBJ2-3, with a weak D call TRBD1 (6 bases). CDR3 length: 15 residues. Trimming took off 9 bases at V and 2 bases at J, with 19 bases between the two ends. The germline V gene encodes CDR1 SGHRS and CDR2 YFSETQ.